The rows below give T cell receptor beta chains drawn from one sample of a study of blood T cells in healthy people across ages. MiXCR was run by TCRdb on the 5' RACE reads, yielding one entry per CDR3 protein. Of about 1.5 million distinct CDR3 sequences in the sample, 35% to 45% were seen once. Sequenced material: blood. All receptors derive from a woman in her late teens or twenties in good health. The CDR3 runs from the conserved cysteine through the conserved F or W. A D gene is named only where the DNA matches it firmly. The size of a clone is reported for some rows only, either as once, few or many, or as a class for expanded clones.

>TRBJ2-1|few|TRBV14|-
TGTGCCAGCAGCCAATCTCTTCCCTCCTACAATGAGCAGTTCTTC
CASSQSLPSYNEQFF
>TRBJ1-4|-|TRBV7-9|TRBD1
TGTGCCAGCAGCTCCACCGGGACAGGGAGCGAAGAACTGTTTTTT
CASSSTGTGSEELFF
>TRBJ2-7|few|TRBV4-1|-
TGCGCCAGCAGCCAGGGGGGTACGAAAAAGTACTTC
CASSQGGTKKYF
>TRBJ1-4|-|TRBV29-1|-
TGCAGCGTCCAAAAAAGGGTTGCTAATGAAAAACTGTTTTTT
CSVQKRVANEKLFF
>TRBJ1-2|-|TRBV20-1|TRBD1
TGCAGTGCTAGCGCCGGGACAGTCTATGGCTACACCTTC
CSASAGTVYGYTF
>TRBJ1-6|few|TRBV3-1|-
TGTGCCAGCAGCCTTGGGCCGACAGGCTATAATTCACCCCTCCACTTT
CASSLGPTGYNSPLHF
>TRBJ2-7|-|TRBV14|TRBD1
TGTGCCAGCAGCCTCCGGGACAGGGGGCGATACGAGCAGTACTTC
CASSLRDRGRYEQYF
>TRBJ1-2|-|TRBV12-3/TRBV12-4|-
TGTGCCAGCAGTTTAGCGGCACAGGGTGTGGAAGGCTACACCTTC
CASSLAAQGVEGYTF
>TRBJ2-7|few|TRBV2|-
TGTGCCAGCAGTGAGGGGCTAGCGAATTACAATGAGCAGTACTTC
CASSEGLANYNEQYF
>TRBJ1-5|few|TRBV5-6|TRBD1
TGTGCCAGCAGGTCGTTCGGGACAGACAGCAATCAGCCCCAGCATTTT
CASRSFGTDSNQPQHF
>TRBJ2-2|few|TRBV29-1|-
TGCAGCCTACGGGACACGAACACCGGGGAGCTGTTTTTT
CSLRDTNTGELFF
>TRBJ1-5|-|TRBV6-2/TRBV6-3|-
TGTGCCAGCAGAGACGGGACAAATAGCAATCAGCCCCAGCATTTT
CASRDGTNSNQPQHF
>TRBJ2-5|few|TRBV7-6|-
TGTGCCAGCACCCCTCTGGGCAGGGAGTACCAAGAGACCCAGTACTTC
CASTPLGREYQETQYF
>TRBJ2-5|few|TRBV6-2/TRBV6-3|TRBD1
TGTGCCAGCGGAAGGACAGGGGAAGAGACCCAGTACTTC
CASGRTGEETQYF
>TRBJ2-1|few|TRBV28|-
TGTGCCAGCAGTTTATCCTGGAACTACAATGAGCAGTTCTTC
CASSLSWNYNEQFF
>TRBJ2-7|-|TRBV20-1|TRBD2
TGCAGTGCAGGCTCGTCGCGAGCGGGAGGCTACGAGCAGTACTTC
CSAGSSRAGGYEQYF
>TRBJ2-1|-|TRBV30|-
TGTGCCTGGGGGAGATTTCGGAATGAGCAGTTCTTC
CAWGRFRNEQFF
>TRBJ2-3|-|TRBV27|-
TGTGCCAGCAGTTTAACCTTGATGAGGTTCGGCACAGATACGCAGTATTTT
CASSLTLMRFGTDTQYF
>TRBJ2-7|-|TRBV5-1|TRBD1
TGCGCCAGCAGCTTGGGGACAGGGGAGGTCTACGAGCAGTACTTC
CASSLGTGEVYEQYF
>TRBJ2-3|few|TRBV3-1|-
TGTGCCAGCAGCCAACCCTCGGGCGGGCGGCGCACAGATACGCAGTATTTT
CASSQPSGGRRTDTQYF
>TRBJ2-3|few|TRBV20-1|-
TGCAGTGCTAGAGAGGTCAGGGGGGCTAGCACAGATACGCAGTATTTT
CSAREVRGASTDTQYF
>TRBJ1-5|-|TRBV30|-
TGTGCCTGGAGTGTACGGGTTAATAGCAATCAGCCCCAGCATTTT
CAWSVRVNSNQPQHF
>TRBJ2-5|-|TRBV6-1|-
TGTGCCAGCGAAGGGGCGGAACTAAAAGAGACCCAGTACTTC
CASEGAELKETQYF
>TRBJ2-3|-|TRBV6-4|TRBD2
TGTGCCAGCAGTCCGACTAGCGGGGAGAGCACAGATACGCAGTATTTT
CASSPTSGESTDTQYF
>TRBJ1-2|few|TRBV6-5|-
TGTGCCATCGGCACCGCGGGGGGAAACTATGGCTACACCTTC
CAIGTAGGNYGYTF
>TRBJ2-1|-|TRBV10-3|-
TGTGCCATCAGTGAGTCGTGGGGGACAGAGCAGTTCTTC
CAISESWGTEQFF
>TRBJ2-3|-|TRBV5-1|TRBD1
TGCGCCAGCAGCAAGACAGGGGGCCGCACAGATACGCAGTATTTT
CASSKTGGRTDTQYF
>TRBJ2-3|-|TRBV12-3/TRBV12-4|TRBD1
TGTGCCAGCAGTTTAAGGCTAGGGGGCAGCGCAGATACGCAGTATTTT
CASSLRLGGSADTQYF
>TRBJ2-1|-|TRBV12-3/TRBV12-4|-
TGTGCCAGCAGTTGGGCGACAGGACGATCCTACAATGAGCAGTTCTTC
CASSWATGRSYNEQFF
>TRBJ2-3|-|TRBV20-1|TRBD2
TGCAGTGCTCCGAGCGGGGGGGGCCCTAGGAGCACAGATACGCAGTATTTT
CSAPSGGGPRSTDTQYF
>TRBJ2-7|-|TRBV6-1|-
TGTGCCAGCAGCTCGGACCTATATAGAGTCGACGGCTCCTACGAGCAGTACTTC
CASSSDLYRVDGSYEQYF
>TRBJ2-1|few|TRBV28|-
TGTGCCAGCAGTTCCAGGGCCTCGGAACCATACAATGAGCAGTTCTTC
CASSSRASEPYNEQFF
>TRBJ1-2|few|TRBV9|-
TGTGCCAGCAACGGGGTCCGTTTTGGCTACACCTTC
CASNGVRFGYTF
>TRBJ1-2|few|TRBV10-3|-
TGTGCCATCAGTGAGTCGGAAACAGGGCGTCTCTATGGCTACACCTTC
CAISESETGRLYGYTF
>TRBJ2-3|few|TRBV4-3|-
TGCGCCAGCAGCCAAGATTGGGGGGCGGGGGCAGATACGCAGTATTTT
CASSQDWGAGADTQYF
>TRBJ2-5|-|TRBV5-1|-
TGCGCCAGCAGCCGTCGGGATGGGGCCCAAGAGACCCAGTACTTC
CASSRRDGAQETQYF
>TRBJ2-2|-|TRBV20-1|-
TGCAGTGCTTCCTCTGCACCAGGGAGGCTCCTCACCGGGGAGCTGTTTTTT
CSASSAPGRLLTGELFF
>TRBJ2-1|few|TRBV29-1|-
TGCAGCGTTGAGGTACGGAGCTCCTACAATGAGCAGTTCTTC
CSVEVRSSYNEQFF
>TRBJ2-1|-|TRBV4-3|TRBD2
TGCGCCAGCAGCCAAGACCCCCCTAGCGGGAACTACAATGAGCAGTTCTTC
CASSQDPPSGNYNEQFF
>TRBJ1-1|-|TRBV20-1|-
TGCAGTGCTAGTGTGTGGGGTTCGGCCACTGAAGCTTTCTTT
CSASVWGSATEAFF
>TRBJ2-2|-|TRBV3-1|TRBD1
TGTGCCAGCAGCACCACAGGGGCCACCGGGGAGCTGTTTTTT
CASSTTGATGELFF
>TRBJ1-2|-|TRBV6-2/TRBV6-3|-
TGTGCCAGCCGCTCCTTAAACCGACAGCTCTATGGCTACACCTTC
CASRSLNRQLYGYTF
>TRBJ1-2|few|TRBV12-3/TRBV12-4|TRBD1
TGTGCCAGCAGTTTTTTTGGCGGGACAGGGAATGGCTACACCTTC
CASSFFGGTGNGYTF
>TRBJ1-2|many|TRBV6-5|TRBD1
TGTGCCAGCAATCCGCAGACAGGGACCAACTATGGCTACACCTTC
CASNPQTGTNYGYTF
>TRBJ2-6|-|TRBV4-1|TRBD2
TGCGCCAGCTTATCGAGTAGCGGGGCGCCGCGCGTCCTGACTTTC
CASLSSSGAPRVLTF
>TRBJ1-2|-|TRBV5-1|-
TGCGCCAGCAGCTTGACGGACCGGGTCCCGAAAGCGACAGGCCCTGGCTACACCTTC
CASSLTDRVPKATGPGYTF
>TRBJ1-2|-|TRBV7-8|TRBD1
TGTGCCAGCAGCTTCGGACCGGATAGGCAGGGGGCCCGGGTCTATGGCTACACCTTC
CASSFGPDRQGARVYGYTF
>TRBJ2-7|-|TRBV13|-
TGTGCCAGCAGCTCAAGACAGGCCCTAGGCGAGCAGTACTTC
CASSSRQALGEQYF
>TRBJ2-1|few|TRBV20-1|-
TGCAGTTCTCCGGAAAAGCCCAATGAGCAGTTCTTC
CSSPEKPNEQFF
>TRBJ2-5|-|TRBV12-5|TRBD2
TGTGCTAGTGCCTTTGCTAGCGGGCATGAGACCCAGTACTTC
CASAFASGHETQYF
>TRBJ2-2|-|TRBV4-3|-
TGCGCCAGCAGCCACCAGACCGGTACCGGGGAGCTGTTTTTT
CASSHQTGTGELFF
>TRBJ1-6|few|TRBV6-1|-
TGTGCCAGCAGTGAAAGGATTTCAGCGTATAATTCACCCCTCCACTTT
CASSERISAYNSPLHF
>TRBJ2-7|-|TRBV7-6|TRBD1
TGTGCCAGCAGCGCAGCGACAGGGGGTTACGAGCAGTACTTC
CASSAATGGYEQYF
>TRBJ2-4|-|TRBV6-1|-
TGTGCCAGCAGTGAACCCTGGGGGACCAACATTCAGTACTTC
CASSEPWGTNIQYF
>TRBJ2-4|few|TRBV3-1|-
TGTGCCAGCAGCCAAGAGTTTCAGGGATCCAAAAACATTCAGTACTTC
CASSQEFQGSKNIQYF
>TRBJ2-5|-|TRBV12-3/TRBV12-4|-
TGTGCCAGCAGCCACCCCCTTCGAGGCCAAGAGACCCAGTACTTC
CASSHPLRGQETQYF
>TRBJ2-1|-|TRBV20-1|TRBD1
TGCAGTGCTAGGGGCACAGGGGTAAGGAGGCGTGAGCAGTTCTTC
CSARGTGVRRREQFF
>TRBJ2-7|-|TRBV4-2|-
TGTGCCAGCAGCCAAGAAAGCCACAGCAGCTACGAGCAGTACTTC
CASSQESHSSYEQYF
>TRBJ1-5|few|TRBV6-1|-
TGTGCCAGCAGTGAATATGGGGAAAATCAGCCCCAGCATTTT
CASSEYGENQPQHF